This is a list of T cell receptor beta chains from one sample in a study of graft-versus-host responses after intestinal transplantation. The repertoire was sequenced with immunoSEQ multiplex PCR; TCRdb's copy has only in-frame clones and lacks some. The sample has 90,000 to 95,000 clones, approximately 92% seen once. For these receptors, no antigen is known. The material was unstimulated CD8+ T cells sorted from spleen or lymph node cells, obtained before intestinal transplant. All receptors derive from a human donor who received an intestinal transplant. CDR3s include the opening cysteine and the closing phenylalanine or tryptophan. The order of the fields is clone size, V gene, J gene, D gene, CDR3 protein, CDR3 DNA. A D gene is named only where the DNA matches it firmly. For some rows the clone size is stated as once, few or many, or as a class when expanded; others skip it.

size: once
V: TRBV27
J: TRBJ1-4
D: .
CDR3: CASSSTGLVRKKLFF
DNA: TGTGCCAGCAGTTCCACAGGGCTTGTTAGGAAAAAACTGTTTTTT

size: .
V: TRBV13
J: TRBJ2-5
D: TRBD2
CDR3: CASSYWTSGSPEETQYF
DNA: TGTGCCAGCAGTTACTGGACTAGCGGGAGTCCTGAAGAGACCCAGTACTTC

size: .
V: TRBV10-3
J: TRBJ2-5
D: .
CDR3: CAISDQKQETQYF
DNA: TGTGCCATCAGTGACCAGAAACAAGAGACCCAGTACTTC

size: .
V: TRBV7-9
J: TRBJ2-7
D: .
CDR3: CASSSGVSYEQYF
DNA: TGTGCCAGCAGCTCAGGGGTGTCCTACGAGCAGTACTTC

size: .
V: TRBV7-8
J: TRBJ1-1
D: TRBD1
CDR3: CASSLAGTGQTEAFF
DNA: TGTGCCAGCAGCTTAGCCGGGACAGGGCAGACTGAAGCTTTCTTT

size: .
V: TRBV7-7
J: TRBJ1-6
D: .
CDR3: CASSLEPGGNSPLHF
DNA: TGTGCCAGCAGCTTAGAACCCGGAGGGAATTCACCCCTCCACTTT

size: .
V: TRBV7-2
J: TRBJ2-7
D: .
CDR3: CASSLAPQGFNEQYF
DNA: TGTGCCAGCAGCTTAGCTCCACAGGGATTCAACGAGCAGTACTTC

size: .
V: TRBV30
J: TRBJ2-7
D: TRBD2
CDR3: CAWSGLAATYEQYF
DNA: TGTGCCTGGAGTGGACTAGCGGCAACCTACGAGCAGTACTTC

size: .
V: TRBV7-7
J: TRBJ1-1
D: .
CDR3: CASSSGTLPDTEAFF
DNA: TGTGCCAGCAGCTCCGGGACACTCCCGGACACTGAAGCTTTCTTT

size: .
V: TRBV19
J: TRBJ1-6
D: TRBD1
CDR3: CASSTGTGLNSPLHF
DNA: TGTGCCAGTAGTACAGGGACAGGACTTAATTCACCCCTCCACTTT

size: .
V: TRBV5-1
J: TRBJ2-7
D: TRBD2
CDR3: CASSTGLAVPYEQYF
DNA: TGCGCCAGCAGCACCGGACTAGCGGTTCCCTACGAGCAGTACTTC

size: .
V: TRBV13
J: TRBJ2-7
D: .
CDR3: CASSVGTYEQYF
DNA: TGTGCCAGCAGCGTCGGGACCTACGAGCAGTACTTC

size: .
V: TRBV30
J: TRBJ2-3
D: TRBD1
CDR3: CAWSRTGTYTDTQYF
DNA: TGTGCCTGGAGTCGGACAGGGACATACACAGATACGCAGTATTTT

size: .
V: TRBV28
J: TRBJ2-2
D: .
CDR3: CAGELNTGELFF
DNA: TGTGCAGGAGAGCTCAACACCGGGGAGCTGTTTTTT

size: .
V: TRBV25-1
J: TRBJ1-1
D: .
CDR3: CASSANTGPGMWAFF
DNA: TGTGCCAGCAGTGCAAATACAGGGCCGGGGATGTGGGCTTTCTTT

size: .
V: TRBV13
J: TRBJ1-1
D: .
CDR3: CASSFQGTEAFF
DNA: TGTGCCAGCAGCTTCCAGGGCACTGAAGCTTTCTTT

size: .
V: TRBV15
J: TRBJ2-2
D: TRBD2
CDR3: CATSRGLAGGNTGELFF
DNA: TGTGCCACCAGCAGAGGTTTAGCGGGGGGAAACACCGGGGAGCTGTTTTTT

size: .
V: TRBV5-6
J: TRBJ2-7
D: .
CDR3: CASSFTGEFYEQYF
DNA: TGTGCCAGCAGCTTTACAGGCGAATTCTACGAGCAGTACTTC

size: .
V: TRBV29-1
J: TRBJ2-3
D: TRBD2
CDR3: CSVGGGRAPDTQYF
DNA: TGCAGCGTTGGGGGAGGGAGGGCCCCAGATACGCAGTATTTT

size: .
V: TRBV4-3
J: TRBJ2-7
D: TRBD2
CDR3: CASSQESGGGHYEQYF
DNA: TGCGCCAGCAGCCAAGAATCCGGGGGGGGCCACTACGAGCAGTACTTC

size: .
V: TRBV27
J: TRBJ2-7
D: .
CDR3: CASSFAGPYEQYF
DNA: TGTGCCAGCAGTTTTGCGGGACCCTACGAGCAGTACTTC

size: once
V: TRBV7-2
J: TRBJ2-7
D: .
CDR3: CASSWGLAYEQYF
DNA: TGTGCCAGCAGTTGGGGGCTAGCCTACGAGCAGTACTTC

size: once
V: TRBV5-1
J: TRBJ2-7
D: TRBD2
CDR3: CASSSPGLAGDYEQYF
DNA: TGCGCCAGCAGCTCTCCGGGACTAGCGGGGGACTACGAGCAGTACTTC

size: .
V: TRBV5-1
J: TRBJ1-2
D: TRBD1
CDR3: CASSLAGTVNGYTF
DNA: TGCGCCAGCAGCTTGGCCGGGACAGTAAATGGCTACACCTTC

size: .
V: TRBV10-1
J: TRBJ2-1
D: .
CDR3: CASSESPGGSYNEQFF
DNA: TGCGCCAGCAGTGAGTCGCCCGGAGGCTCCTACAATGAGCAGTTCTTC

size: .
V: TRBV27
J: TRBJ2-1
D: TRBD2
CDR3: CASSQTSGGPSYNEQFF
DNA: TGTGCCAGCAGCCAGACTAGCGGGGGGCCATCCTACAATGAGCAGTTCTTC

size: once
V: TRBV13
J: TRBJ2-1
D: .
CDR3: CASSGPGVYRYNEQFF
DNA: TGTGCCAGCAGCGGACCGGGGGTTTACCGGTACAATGAGCAGTTCTTC

size: once
V: TRBV14
J: TRBJ2-5
D: .
CDR3: CASSQAGSETQYF
DNA: TGTGCCAGCAGCCAGGCGGGATCAGAGACCCAGTACTTC

size: .
V: TRBV9
J: TRBJ2-2
D: TRBD1
CDR3: CASSPRAGTGNTGELFF
DNA: TGTGCCAGCAGCCCCCGGGCCGGGACAGGAAACACCGGGGAGCTGTTTTTT

size: .
V: TRBV14
J: TRBJ2-5
D: .
CDR3: CASSQAYREGETQYF
DNA: TGTGCCAGCAGCCAAGCATACAGGGAGGGAGAGACCCAGTACTTC

size: .
V: TRBV27
J: TRBJ2-5
D: TRBD2
CDR3: CASSPSLALSQETQYF
DNA: TGTGCCAGCAGTCCTTCACTAGCGCTCTCCCAAGAGACCCAGTACTTC

size: .
V: TRBV13
J: TRBJ1-3
D: .
CDR3: CASSPQGGGTGNTIYF
DNA: TGTGCCAGCAGCCCTCAGGGCGGGGGGACCGGAAACACCATATATTTT

size: .
V: TRBV11-2
J: TRBJ2-7
D: TRBD1
CDR3: CASSLEASGGGEQYF
DNA: TGTGCCAGCAGCTTAGAAGCCTCAGGGGGTGGCGAGCAGTACTTC

size: .
V: TRBV6-1
J: TRBJ1-2
D: TRBD1
CDR3: CASSESADRGDYGYTF
DNA: TGTGCCAGCAGTGAATCGGCCGACAGGGGCGACTATGGCTACACCTTC

size: .
V: TRBV5-6
J: TRBJ2-1
D: .
CDR3: CASSRQSYNEQFF
DNA: TGTGCCAGCAGCCGACAGTCCTACAATGAGCAGTTCTTC

size: .
V: TRBV7-8
J: TRBJ1-1
D: .
CDR3: CASSLGGLDGTEAFF
DNA: TGTGCCAGCAGCTTAGGAGGACTGGATGGCACTGAAGCTTTCTTT

size: .
V: TRBV7-3
J: TRBJ2-3
D: TRBD2
CDR3: CASTPGGGALTDTQYF
DNA: TGTGCCAGCACCCCGGGAGGGGGAGCTCTCACAGATACGCAGTATTTT

size: .
V: TRBV6-5
J: TRBJ1-2
D: .
CDR3: CASSYLPGNYGYTF
DNA: TGTGCCAGCAGTTACCTACCCGGGAACTATGGCTACACCTTC

size: .
V: TRBV6-1
J: TRBJ1-6
D: TRBD1
CDR3: CASSDPGQPNSPLHF
DNA: TGTGCCAGCAGTGACCCGGGACAGCCTAATTCACCCCTCCACTTT

size: .
V: TRBV5-5
J: TRBJ1-2
D: TRBD1
CDR3: CASSHRDSFYGYTF
DNA: TGTGCCAGCAGCCACCGGGACAGCTTTTATGGCTACACCTTC

size: .
V: TRBV27
J: TRBJ2-7
D: TRBD1
CDR3: CASSLGTGGTHEQYF
DNA: TGTGCCAGCAGTTTAGGGACAGGGGGCACACACGAGCAGTACTTC

size: .
V: TRBV20-1
J: TRBJ1-1
D: .
CDR3: CSSGGDTEAFF
DNA: TGCAGTTCGGGGGGGGACACTGAAGCTTTCTTT

size: .
V: TRBV27
J: TRBJ2-7
D: TRBD1
CDR3: CASSSRGTGPYEQYF
DNA: TGTGCCAGCAGTTCGCGAGGGACAGGGCCCTACGAGCAGTACTTC

size: .
V: TRBV2
J: TRBJ1-2
D: TRBD1
CDR3: CASSEVNWTGYGYGYTF
DNA: TGTGCCAGCAGTGAGGTGAACTGGACAGGGTATGGCTATGGCTACACCTTC

size: .
V: TRBV7-6
J: TRBJ2-4
D: .
CDR3: CASSDRTENIQYF
DNA: TGTGCCAGCAGCGACCGGACAGAAAACATTCAGTACTTC

size: .
V: TRBV27
J: TRBJ2-7
D: .
CDR3: CASSLRGNTYEQYF
DNA: TGTGCCAGCAGTTTAAGGGGGAACACCTACGAGCAGTACTTC

size: .
V: TRBV13
J: TRBJ1-2
D: TRBD1
CDR3: CASSLGGGQFYGYTF
DNA: TGTGCCAGCAGCTTAGGAGGGGGCCAGTTCTATGGCTACACCTTC

size: .
V: TRBV4-3
J: TRBJ2-5
D: .
CDR3: CASSQDRAGAETQYF
DNA: TGCGCCAGCAGCCAAGATAGGGCAGGGGCTGAGACCCAGTACTTC

size: once
V: TRBV5-6
J: TRBJ2-5
D: .
CDR3: CASSLVRDSYQETQYF
DNA: TGTGCCAGCAGCTTGGTTCGAGACAGCTATCAAGAGACCCAGTACTTC